This TCR beta chain emerged from a study of blood T cell repertoires in COVID-19 (dated by TCRdb to 2018 to 2021). Regarding the research as a whole: Samples from collaborators originated in the United States, Italy and Spain and spanned both the acute and convalescent phases of COVID-19. The repertoires were released in a freely available public database intended as a resource for research on the immune response to SARS-CoV-2. Where available, HLA class I and class II types were taken from metadata supplied by the sample provider and were not determined by assay-based typing. The dataset comprised deeply sampled blood TCRbeta repertoires from subjects exposed to, actively infected with, or recovered from COVID-19. The material from the prospective study consisted of cDNA or gDNA derived from T cells, B-cell-depleted T cells, or PBMCs. The sample metadata nearly always contained a de-identified subject ID, COVID-19 status, age in years and sex. Samples were obtained from the ongoing ImmuneRACE study (first 160 participants) and from over 1,000 subjects provided by 6 global collaborators.

Whole blood was collected in K2EDTA tubes by collaborating institutions according to the institutions' own protocols. For TCRbeta analysis, collaborators shipped samples in one of three forms: frozen whole blood, isolated PBMCs, or DNA extracted from either of those sample types. The paper's findings and limits, for the study overall: The amount of clinical and demographic metadata varied by source and participant and was provided uncurated.

CDR1 and CDR2, looked up from the germline V gene (reference sequence), are LNHNV and YYDKDF. Trimming takes 3 bases from V and 1 base from J, and the germline ends sit 9 bases apart. There are 14 amino acids in the CDR3, from cysteine to phenylalanine inclusive. Solely the CDR3 DNA is kept, with 42 bases framed from the first base. The immunoSEQ Assay, a bias-controlled multiplex PCR, was used to amplify TCRbeta CDR3 regions from genomic DNA. The original pipeline was this. The number of nucleated cells in each sample was estimated from the amplification of reference gene primers within the assay. To quantify the absolute abundance of each unique TCRbeta CDR3 rearrangement, sequence reads were collapsed and filtered. For each sample, productive Simpson clonality was calculated as the square root of Simpson's diversity index over productive rearrangements. Entries here come from immuneACCESS through TCRdb and include only in-frame sequences with V and J called. Some clones fail to appear in such tables; in the studies checked, an unresolved V gene covers under half of the shortfall, and the cause of the remainder is unknown. V, J and clone size are taken as reported in that table, and D and trimming were inferred from the DNA itself. The sample contains about 49,000 clones, around 65% of them found a single time. Roughly 8.8% of the sample goes to the ten largest clones.

As for this clone: It lacks a known antigen. Qualities for individual bases were not recorded, and no much larger clone is one base off.

The sequence was collected from a woman between 70 and 85 years old with acute or convalescent COVID-19. The sequence is built from TRBV15 and TRBJ1-2; 6 matching bases give a weak D call of TRBD1. The sequencing input was peripheral blood. CDR3 loop: CATSRDRFNYGYTF. The DNA is as follows: TGTGCCACCAGCAGGGACAGATTTAACTATGGCTACACCTTC.